Here is one T cell receptor beta chain with its context. What it binds is unknown. This specimen belongs to a study of cytomegalovirus exposure and HLA in healthy donors. Whole-study findings and limits: Donors belonging to an Asian-associated ancestry cluster reportedly showed fewer N-insertions in productive TCRs than the approximately 700-donor mean, according to what a later analysis found. In a later analysis, TCR beta V- and J-gene trimming was associated with a missense DCLRE1C variant.

PCR employed 60 Vbeta and 13 Jbeta primers. Profiling relied on immunoSEQ multiplex PCR, and the TCRdb table lists in-frame clones only, not all of them. The sample has 200,000 to 250,000 clones, and its top ten clones hold approximately 0.98%. It was healthy bone marrow donors who served as donors. Sequences were obtained from PBMCs. The TCR sequence derives from a woman aged 25 to 45 in good health and CMV-seropositive.

DNA for the CDR3: TGTGCCAGCAGCCAAGACCTAGCGGGAGGGGTCTATGAGCAGTTCTTC. This gives the protein CASSQDLAGGVYEQFF. The gene calls are TRBV14 and TRBJ2-1, with 12 nucleotides matching TRBD2. V dropped 0 bases and J dropped 8; count of bases not matched to a gene: 5. Looked up from germline, CDR1 is SGHDN and CDR2 is FVKESK. The CDR3 spans 16 residues.